Listed below are T cell receptor beta chains from one sample, sequenced in a study of shared clonotypes between healthy human individuals. The data were produced by immunoSEQ multiplex PCR, yet TCRdb's version contains in-frame clones alone and is incomplete. The repertoire holds approximately 440,000 clones, with 70% to 80% as singletons. Sequencing was carried out using PBMCs. The source is a woman in her thirties or forties in good health. Some clones in this sample may be carry-over from other donors' samples. Both conserved end residues are part of each CDR3. A D gene is named only where the DNA matches it firmly. Expanded clones get a size class; other rows say once, few or many, or leave the size out.

j_call v_call d_call clone_size cdr3_aa cdr3_nt
TRBJ2-7 TRBV6-5 . . CASSSRSDFHYEQYF TGTGCCAGCAGTTCCCGTTCGGACTTCCACTACGAGCAGTACTTC
TRBJ2-5 TRBV5-1 . once CASSLAQETQYF TGCGCCAGCAGCTTGGCCCAAGAGACCCAGTACTTC
TRBJ1-1 TRBV19 . . CASSINSQGTDEAFF TGTGCCAGTAGTATTAATAGTCAGGGAACGGATGAAGCTTTCTTT
TRBJ2-5 TRBV5-1 TRBD2 many CASSPGLAGFWGETQYF TGCGCCAGCAGCCCGGGACTAGCGGGATTCTGGGGAGAGACCCAGTACTTC
TRBJ1-2 TRBV27 . once CASSFAGVHTRLNYGYTF TGTGCCAGCAGTTTCGCTGGGGTCCATACCAGACTTAACTATGGCTACACCTTC
TRBJ2-7 TRBV2 TRBD1 . CASSTDRGDEQYF TGTGCCAGCAGTACGGACAGGGGCGACGAGCAGTACTTC
TRBJ2-7 TRBV6-1 . . CASRLTSFYEQYF TGTGCCAGCCGGTTAACATCTTTCTACGAGCAGTACTTC
TRBJ2-2 TRBV27 TRBD1 . CASRLQGVTGELFF TGTGCCAGCAGACTACAGGGGGTTACCGGGGAGCTGTTTTTT
TRBJ1-1 TRBV30 . . CAWSVDRNTEAFF TGTGCCTGGAGTGTTGACAGGAACACTGAAGCTTTCTTT
TRBJ2-1 TRBV5-6 . . CASSSLQGSNEQFF TGTGCCAGCAGCTCACTGCAGGGGTCGAATGAGCAGTTCTTC
TRBJ2-5 TRBV18 . few CASSPGRRETQYF TGTGCCAGCTCACCTGGGCGCCGGGAGACCCAGTACTTC
TRBJ2-3 TRBV7-2 TRBD1 many CASSLRTGSDTQYF TGTGCCAGCAGCTTAAGGACAGGTTCAGATACGCAGTATTTT
TRBJ2-3 TRBV5-4 TRBD2 once CASTPGLAGGDTDTQYF TGTGCCAGCACTCCCGGGTTAGCGGGAGGGGACACAGATACGCAGTATTTT
TRBJ2-5 TRBV7-7 . . CASSALGVRETQYF TGTGCTAGCAGCGCACTCGGGGTTAGAGAGACCCAGTACTTC
TRBJ1-2 TRBV7-2 . . CASSVGPYYGYTF TGTGCCAGCAGCGTGGGTCCCTACTATGGCTACACCTTC
TRBJ2-5 TRBV19 TRBD2 . CASSIGTSGGQETQYF TGTGCCAGTAGTATCGGGACTAGCGGGGGACAAGAGACCCAGTACTTC
TRBJ1-5 TRBV19 . few CASRGPGTNQPQHF TGTGCCAGTAGGGGGCCAGGGACAAATCAGCCCCAGCATTTT
TRBJ1-1 TRBV5-1 . . CASSLNRAEMGEAFF TGCGCCAGCAGCTTGAATCGGGCGGAGATGGGTGAAGCTTTCTTT
TRBJ1-2 TRBV7-2 TRBD1 few CASSAGQNYGYTF TGTGCCAGCAGCGCGGGACAGAACTATGGCTACACCTTC
TRBJ2-2 TRBV25-1 . few CASSDQGDYGELFF TGTGCCAGCAGTGACCAAGGGGATTACGGGGAGCTGTTTTTT
TRBJ2-3 TRBV5-5 TRBD2 . CASGRSSSGTSTDTQYF TGTGCCAGCGGCCGGAGCTCTAGCGGGACTAGCACAGATACGCAGTATTTT
TRBJ1-2 TRBV28 . . CASSLYPGRDYGYTF TGTGCCAGCAGTTTGTATCCGGGGAGGGACTATGGCTACACCTTC
TRBJ2-7 TRBV27 TRBD2 . CASRTSGRAPEQYF TGTGCCAGCCGGACTAGCGGGAGGGCGCCTGAGCAATACTTC
TRBJ1-2 TRBV5-1 . . CASSLEQTNYGYTF TGCGCCAGCAGCTTGGAACAGACGAACTATGGCTACACCTTC
TRBJ2-1 TRBV4-1 TRBD1 . CASSQLGDRGHEQFF TGCGCCAGCAGCCAACTTGGCGACAGGGGACATGAGCAGTTCTTC
TRBJ2-2 TRBV18 . . CASSPRVAGSNTGELFF TGTGCCAGCTCACCAAGAGTGGCCGGATCGAACACCGGGGAGCTGTTTTTT
TRBJ2-5 TRBV4-1 . . CAGSRGANPETQYF TGCGCCGGCAGCCGAGGGGCCAATCCAGAGACCCAGTACTTC
TRBJ1-1 TRBV7-6 . once CASSAGRGTEAFF TGTGCCAGCAGCGCAGGGAGGGGCACTGAAGCTTTCTTT
TRBJ1-2 TRBV9 TRBD1 many CASSETGGNYGYTF TGTGCCAGCAGCGAGACAGGGGGCAACTATGGCTACACCTTC
TRBJ2-1 TRBV10-3 TRBD2 . CAISELAEADEQFF TGTGCCATCAGTGAACTAGCGGAGGCGGATGAGCAGTTCTTC
TRBJ2-5 TRBV2 TRBD2 . CASSGLAGRETQYF TGTGCCAGCAGTGGACTAGCGGGACGAGAGACCCAGTACTTC
TRBJ1-4 TRBV2 . . CASMTLLKEKLFF TGTGCCAGTATGACCCTGTTGAAGGAAAAACTGTTTTTT
TRBJ2-7 TRBV6-1 TRBD1 . CASSVGRDSSYEQYF TGTGCCAGCAGTGTAGGCCGGGACAGTTCCTACGAGCAGTACTTC
TRBJ2-7 TRBV27 TRBD1 . CASSLGTAAYEQYF TGTGCCAGCAGTTTGGGGACAGCCGCCTACGAGCAGTACTTC
TRBJ2-2 TRBV28 TRBD1 . CASRGTVAGELFF TGTGCCAGCAGGGGGACAGTTGCCGGGGAGCTGTTTTTT
TRBJ1-2 TRBV19 TRBD1 . CASSIAVDRAGYTF TGTGCCAGTAGTATAGCCGTGGACAGGGCTGGCTACACCTTC
TRBJ2-2 TRBV7-3 TRBD2 . CASSLTPLAGNAGELFF TGTGCCAGCAGCTTAACGCCGCTAGCGGGAAATGCCGGGGAGCTGTTTTTT
TRBJ1-1 TRBV29-1 TRBD1 once CSARGAGGSEAFF TGCAGCGCCCGTGGGGCAGGGGGCTCTGAAGCTTTCTTT
TRBJ2-7 TRBV2 . . CASSGIGYEQYF TGTGCCAGCAGTGGGATCGGCTACGAGCAGTACTTC
TRBJ2-7 TRBV28 TRBD2 . CASSSGRREYGEQYF TGTGCCAGCAGTTCCGGGCGGCGGGAGTACGGAGAGCAGTACTTC
TRBJ2-3 TRBV11-3 TRBD2 . CASSLGLAGVTDTQYF TGTGCCAGCAGCTTAGGTCTAGCGGGAGTTACAGATACGCAGTATTTT
TRBJ1-1 TRBV7-3 . . CATSLGWGTEAFF TGTGCCACCTCCCTGGGATGGGGCACTGAAGCTTTCTTT
TRBJ1-3 TRBV28 . few CASRETRGVGPIYF TGTGCCAGCAGAGAGACCCGTGGTGTTGGCCCCATATATTTT
TRBJ1-2 TRBV20-1 . few CSARLAGSYTF TGCAGTGCTAGACTAGCAGGGTCCTACACCTTC
TRBJ1-2 TRBV6-1 TRBD1 . CASNVDRVYGYTF TGTGCCAGCAACGTTGACAGGGTCTATGGCTACACCTTC
TRBJ1-4 TRBV5-4 TRBD1 . CASSLAGQGNEKLFF TGTGCCAGCAGCTTGGCGGGACAGGGAAATGAAAAACTGTTTTTT
TRBJ2-7 TRBV27 TRBD1 . CASSYGTDYEQYF TGTGCCAGCAGTTACGGGACAGACTACGAGCAGTACTTC
TRBJ2-3 TRBV5-1 . . CASSYTTGVTQYF TGCGCCAGCAGCTACACAACTGGAGTTACGCAGTATTTT
TRBJ1-1 TRBV11-3 . . CASSLVAGSTEAFF TGTGCCAGCAGCTTAGTTGCAGGGAGCACTGAAGCTTTCTTT
TRBJ2-1 TRBV28 . . CASSLNGRNFLFYNEQFF TGTGCCAGCAGTTTAAATGGGCGGAACTTCTTATTCTACAATGAGCAGTTCTTC
TRBJ1-2 TRBV27 . . CASSLMGMGRPTANYGYTF TGTGCCAGCAGTCTCATGGGTATGGGGCGACCTACAGCTAACTATGGCTACACCTTC
TRBJ2-3 TRBV19 TRBD2 . CASSILTSGVPDTQYF TGTGCCAGTAGTATCTTAACTAGCGGGGTACCAGATACGCAGTATTTT
TRBJ1-4 TRBV28 . once CASSFLTEHNEKLFF TGTGCCAGCAGTTTTTTAACAGAACATAATGAAAAACTGTTTTTT
TRBJ2-1 TRBV6-1 TRBD1 . CASGRRDRGIDEQFF TGTGCCAGCGGACGCCGGGACAGGGGGATCGATGAGCAGTTCTTC
TRBJ1-1 TRBV28 . . CASSLLGGEDTEAFF TGTGCCAGCAGTTTATTAGGGGGAGAGGACACTGAAGCTTTCTTT
TRBJ2-6 TRBV6-1 . few CASRLEDAGANVLTF TGTGCCAGCAGACTAGAGGACGCTGGGGCCAACGTCCTGACTTTC
TRBJ2-1 TRBV6-4 TRBD2 once CASSRTSGDYNEQFF TGTGCCAGCAGTCGGACTAGCGGGGATTACAATGAGCAGTTCTTC
TRBJ2-2 TRBV12-5 . . CASGLDPGPMNTGELFF TGTGCTAGTGGTTTGGATCCGGGACCGATGAACACCGGGGAGCTGTTTTTT